A single sample is the source of the 16 T cell receptor beta chains below, sequenced in a study of CD4 T cells in relation to SARS-CoV-2 and coronaviruses. Some clones are missing from TCRdb's copy, which holds only in-frame ones; the method was immunoSEQ multiplex PCR. Among roughly 71,000 clones listed, 80% to 90% were seen once. Unexposed donor CD4+ T cells date from about 2011-2018, before the COVID-19 pandemic. The source material was memory CD4+ T cells from PBMCs. These receptors were collected from a human donor in good health.

CDR3 region: CASSHSREGVFF. The CDR3 DNA follows: TGTGCCAGCAGCCACAGTCGGGAGGGGGTTTTCTTT. The V gene is TRBV3-1 (or the pseudogene TRBV3-2), the J gene TRBJ1-1; possibly TRBD1 for D (6 bases). Germline loops: CDR1 LGHDT, CDR2 YNNKEL (reference sequence). CDR3 length: 12 amino acids. Trimming took off 3 bases at V and 13 bases at J, with 15 bases between the two ends.

This chain connects TRBV11-2 to TRBJ2-5, with 7 nucleotides matching TRBD1. Germline V CDR1 and CDR2: SGHAT, FQNNGV. V was clipped by 6 bases and J by 5 bases; unmatched bases: 9. CDR3 length: 14 amino acids. DNA of the CDR3: TGTGCCAGCAGTCGAACAGGGGTTCGGGAGACCCAGTACTTC. Translated, it gives CASSRTGVRETQYF.

Here the CDR3 reads CASYAGRRGGYTF. The CDR3 DNA reads as TGTGCCAGCTACGCGGGGCGACGGGGAGGCTACACCTTC. The V and J genes are TRBV28 and TRBJ1-2; the D gene is possibly TRBD1 (5 bases). This CDR3 has 13 amino acids. Trimming pared 8 bases from V and 8 bases from J, leaving 18 bases between. CDR1 is MDHEN and CDR2 is SYDVKM in the germline V gene.

The CDR3 is CASSPQRTSTDTQYF. The CDR3 region has the DNA TGCGCCAGCAGCCCTCAGAGAACTAGCACAGATACGCAGTATTTT. The rearrangement uses TRBV5-1 and TRBJ2-3; no definite D call. Trimming took off 4 bases at V and 0 bases at J, with 12 bases between the two ends. This CDR3 is 15 amino acids long. Germline V gene lookup returns CDR1 SGHRS and CDR2 YFSETQ.

J is TRBJ1-6 and V is TRBV5-1; D is ambiguous. Germline CDR1 and CDR2: SGHRS and YFSETQ. V was shortened by 0 bases and J by 7 bases, with 11 bases between the two germline ends. This CDR3 spans 15 amino acids. As DNA, the CDR3 is TGCGCCAGCAGCTTGGTCGGTTTCCGGAATTCACCCCTCCACTTT. This codes for CASSLVGFRNSPLHF. The full variable domain, in which reference TRBV5-1 and TRBJ1-6 provide the parts outside the CDR3, is KAGVTQTPRYLIKTRGQQVTLSCSPISGHRSVSWYQQTPGQGLQFLFEYFSETQRNKGNFPGRFSGRQFSNSRSEMNVSTLELGDSALYLCASSLVGFRNSPLHFGNGTRLTVT.

The chain recombines TRBV5-6 with TRBJ2-5; D is unresolved. The CDR3 totals 14 residues. CDR1 is SGHDT and CDR2 is YYEEEE in the germline V gene. Trimming shortened V by 3 bases and J by 0 bases, and 9 bases separated the two germline ends. The CDR3 region has the DNA TGTGCCAGCAGCTACGCGTCTGACCAAGAGACCCAGTACTTC. It specifies CASSYASDQETQYF.

This sequence joins TRBV28 and TRBJ1-6; unclear D gene. Looked up from germline, CDR1 is MDHEN and CDR2 is SYDVKM. This CDR3 spans 14 amino acids. Trimming took off 2 bases at V and 9 bases at J, with 11 bases between the two ends. In DNA, the CDR3 is TGTGCCAGCAGTTTAATCCGGGGTAGTTCACCCCTCCACTTT. Protein: CASSLIRGSSPLHF.

Worth noting for this clone: At the DNA level, this CDR3 is encoded by other sequences in the same sample as well. The chain couples TRBV27 to TRBJ2-7; tentative D call: TRBD2 (5 bases). Trimming removed 4 bases from V and 5 bases from J, with 24 bases in between. The CDR3 length is 17 residues. The germline gives CDR1 MNHEY, CDR2 SMNVEV (reference sequence). CDR3 sequence reads: CASSSHPGRVVLDEQYF. In DNA, the CDR3 is TGTGCCAGCAGTTCTCATCCGGGTAGGGTGGTACTAGACGAGCAGTACTTC.

This chain links TRBV6-6 with TRBJ2-5, with 7 bases aligning to TRBD2. Germline V gene data show CDR1 as MNHNY and CDR2 as SVGAGI (reference sequence). The CDR3 consists of 14 residues. J gave up 5 bases and V 4 bases, and 7 bases lay outside the gene matches. Written as DNA, the CDR3 is TGTGCCAGCAGTTCCCCGGGGGGAACGGAGACCCAGTACTTC. Protein: CASSSPGGTETQYF.

This chain uses TRBV19 with TRBJ1-2, with 8 positions matching TRBD1. The germline V gene encodes CDR1 LNHDA and CDR2 SQIVND (reference sequence). This CDR3 has 14 amino acids. With V trimmed by 5 bases and J by 7 bases, 9 bases remained unmatched. CDR3 DNA: TGTGCCAGTAGTTCACAGGCAGGGGGCGTTGGCTACACCTTC. Its protein product is CASSSQAGGVGYTF.

V and J are TRBV30 and TRBJ1-3; D gene ambiguous. Germline loops: CDR1 GTSNPN, CDR2 SVGIG (reference sequence). The CDR3 is made up of 12 amino acids. The germline V and J ends were trimmed by 3 bases and 4 bases, with 7 bases remaining between them. CDR3 sequence (DNA): TGTGCCTGGAGGACGGAAGGAAACACCATATATTTT. This encodes CAWRTEGNTIYF. Drawing the rest from reference TRBV30 and TRBJ1-3, the complete variable domain is SQTIHQWPATLVQPVGSPLSLECTVEGTSNPNLYWYRQAAGRGLQLLFYSVGIGQISSEVPQNLSASRPQDRQFILSSKKLLLSDSGFYLCAWRTEGNTIYFGEGSWLTVV.

This chain links TRBV4-1 with TRBJ1-1; perhaps TRBD1 as D (6 bases). Trimming left V 3 bases short and J 0 bases short, with 17 bases between. CDR3 size: 17 residues. Germline loops: CDR1 MGHRA, CDR2 YSYEKL. CDR3 bases: TGCGCCAGCAGCCACAGGGGAGAGGGCTCGTTGAACACTGAAGCTTTCTTT. This encodes CASSHRGEGSLNTEAFF.

V and J are TRBV6-2 or TRBV6-3 and TRBJ2-7; 10 nucleotides match TRBD2. Germline trimming cut 6 bases from V and 4 bases from J; bases unmatched to any gene: 21. The CDR3 spans 19 residues. Germline V gene sequence: CDR1 MNHEY, CDR2 SVGEGT. Written as DNA, the CDR3 is TGTGCCAGCAGCTCCTCGTCCAGCGGGGGGGCTACGCACCGTTACGAGCAGTACTTC. Protein: CASSSSSSGGATHRYEQYF.

The CDR3 DNA sequence: TGTGCCAGCAGCTCTTTCCCAAATCAGCCCCAGCATTTT. It yields the protein CASSSFPNQPQHF. The chain uses TRBV5-8 and TRBJ1-5; D is uncertain. Per germline, CDR1 SGHTS and CDR2 YDEGEE. V lost 3 bases and J 4 bases, leaving 8 bases between the germline ends. The CDR3 is made up of 13 amino acids. Complete variable domain (other parts from reference TRBV5-8 and TRBJ1-5): EAGVTQSPTHLIKTRGQQATLRCSPISGHTSVYWYQQALGLGLQFLLWYDEGEERNRGNFPPRFSGRQFPNYSSELNVNALELEDSALYLCASSSFPNQPQHFGDGTRLSIL.

This clone was observed a handful of times. DNA for the CDR3: TGCGCCAGGAAGCATGAGCAGTACTTC. It yields the protein CARKHEQYF. The chain couples TRBV4-1 to TRBJ2-7; D remains ambiguous. The germline V gene encodes CDR1 MGHRA and CDR2 YSYEKL. This CDR3 has 9 residues. The V end was cut by 9 bases, the J end by 7 bases, with 7 bases between.

The rearrangement uses TRBV9 and TRBJ2-3, with 12 nucleotides matching TRBD2. Germline trimming cut 0 bases from V and 2 bases from J; bases unmatched to any gene: 7. CDR1 and CDR2 from the germline V gene are SGDLS and YYNGEE. The CDR3 sequence is 18 residues long. As DNA, the CDR3 is TGTGCCAGCAGCGTAGTAGGCCTAGCGGGGGGGTCCACAGATACGCAGTATTTT. Amino acid sequence: CASSVVGLAGGSTDTQYF.